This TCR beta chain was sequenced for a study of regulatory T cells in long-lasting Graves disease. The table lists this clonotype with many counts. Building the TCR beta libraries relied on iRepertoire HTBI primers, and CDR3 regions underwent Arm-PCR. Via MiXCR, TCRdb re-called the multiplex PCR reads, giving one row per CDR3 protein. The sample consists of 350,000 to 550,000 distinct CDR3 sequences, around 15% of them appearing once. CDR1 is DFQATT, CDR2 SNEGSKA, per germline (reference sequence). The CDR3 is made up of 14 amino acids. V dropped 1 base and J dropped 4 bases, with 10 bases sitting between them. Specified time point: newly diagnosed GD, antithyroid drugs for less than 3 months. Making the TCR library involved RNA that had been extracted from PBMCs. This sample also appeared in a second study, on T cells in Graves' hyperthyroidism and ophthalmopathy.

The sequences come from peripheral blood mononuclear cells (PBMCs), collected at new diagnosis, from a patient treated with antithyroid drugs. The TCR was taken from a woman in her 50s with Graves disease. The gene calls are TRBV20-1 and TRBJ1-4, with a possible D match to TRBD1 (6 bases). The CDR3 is CSARAGGLNEKLFF. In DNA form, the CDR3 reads TGCAGTGCTAGAGCCGGGGGGCTTAATGAAAAACTGTTTTTT.